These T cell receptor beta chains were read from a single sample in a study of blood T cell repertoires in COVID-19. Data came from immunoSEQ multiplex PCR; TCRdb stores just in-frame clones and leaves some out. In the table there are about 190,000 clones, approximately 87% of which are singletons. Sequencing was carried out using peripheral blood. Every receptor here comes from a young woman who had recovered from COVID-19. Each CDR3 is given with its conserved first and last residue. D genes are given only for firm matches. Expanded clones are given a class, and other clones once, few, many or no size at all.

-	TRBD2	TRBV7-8	CASSQPGLAFEQFF
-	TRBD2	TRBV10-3	CAISVGLPFTGELFF
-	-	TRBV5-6	CASSFGARTDTQYF
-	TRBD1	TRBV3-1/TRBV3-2	CASSHRGYSNQPQHF
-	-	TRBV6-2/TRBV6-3	CASSYGWDPRGEKLFF
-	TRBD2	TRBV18	CASLADIAGNTGELFF
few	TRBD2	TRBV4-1	CASSQESGSYEQYF
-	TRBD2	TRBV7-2	CASSLAILAGVNTDTQYF
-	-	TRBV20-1	CSASAGFAGNTIYF
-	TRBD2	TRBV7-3	CASSLRGSGSPHNGEQFF
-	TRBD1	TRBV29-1	CSVAGTGDGYTF
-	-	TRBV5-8	CASSFRDTPSTQYF
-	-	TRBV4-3	CASSQGTGGANVLTF
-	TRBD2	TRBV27	CASSLSAGGSETQYF
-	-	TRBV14	CASSQSRGSKLFF
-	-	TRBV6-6	CASNLAGNLRSYGYTF
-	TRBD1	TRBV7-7	CASSPPPGQGPDTQYF
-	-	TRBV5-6	CASSLVRGTPTDTQYF
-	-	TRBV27	CASSLYNEQFF
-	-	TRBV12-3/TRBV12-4	CASSPTEMGEQYF
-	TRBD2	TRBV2	CASSGLAVYNEQFF
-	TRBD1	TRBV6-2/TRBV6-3	CASSHDRGTDTQYF
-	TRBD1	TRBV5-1	CASSQSTRDSNYGYTF
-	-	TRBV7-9	CASSLSGGSPLEQYF
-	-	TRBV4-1	CASSQKRQITEAFF
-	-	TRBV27	CASSLGISTGYEQYF
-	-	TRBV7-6	CASRREETQYF
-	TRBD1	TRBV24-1	CATSDPGQGVNEQFF
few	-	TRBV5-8	CASSWKGYGELFF
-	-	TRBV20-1	CSATRVTQYF
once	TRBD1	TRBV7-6	CASSPGGGGSSYGYTF
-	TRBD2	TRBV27	CATREGGLAGLREELFF
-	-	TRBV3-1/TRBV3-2	CASSQSVASTQYF
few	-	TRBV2	CASRLDRFMNTEAFF
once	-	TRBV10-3	CAISEHYGYTF
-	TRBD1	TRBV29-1	CSVDRTGSHGYTF
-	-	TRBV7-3	CASSSHSGNTEAFF
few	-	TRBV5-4	CASRPGLINSPLHF
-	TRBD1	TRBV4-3	CASSWDRVDQPQHF
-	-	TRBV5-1	CASSLLGADSGFTF
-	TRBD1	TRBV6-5	CASGLGQGRDSPLHF
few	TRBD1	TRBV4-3	CASSQDIGTGYNEQFF
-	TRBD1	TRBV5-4	CASSFQGATDTQYF
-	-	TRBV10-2	CASSESISGLGSLGTQYF
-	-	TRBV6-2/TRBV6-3	CASSSSGENEKLFF
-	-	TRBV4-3	CASSRTPGADTQYF
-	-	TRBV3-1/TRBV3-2	CASSQRTGGSTNQPQHF
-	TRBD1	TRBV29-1	CSVGGQAREKLFF
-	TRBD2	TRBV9	CASSVEASGSMYEQFF
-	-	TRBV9	CASSGRGTGELFF
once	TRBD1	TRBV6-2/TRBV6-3	CASSTPLNRDRVDGLHF
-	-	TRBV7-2	CASSLEGGVNYGYTF
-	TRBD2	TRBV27	CASSLAGVHNEQFF
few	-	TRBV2	CASRDDSANYGYTF
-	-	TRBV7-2	CASSPQGGTENIQYF
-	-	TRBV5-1	CASSSQGLEGGYTF
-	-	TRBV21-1	CAPGDRDRIEDYGYTF
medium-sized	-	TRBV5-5	CASSLAPNTEAFF